These 29 T cell receptor beta chains share one sample of origin, sequenced in a study of CD8 T cells in Susac syndrome. An amount of RNA that ranged from about 0.45 to 1 ug was reverse transcribed with random hexamers. One entry per CDR3 protein, called by TCRdb with MiXCR from the immunoSEQ multiplex PCR reads. This sample carries approximately 160,000 distinct CDR3 sequences, roughly 94% of them seen once, and the ten largest clones take around 0.075%. Specimen: CD4+ T cells from PBMCs. The receptors come from a human donor in good health.

The chain employs TRBV10-3 and TRBJ2-7; the match to TRBD2 covers 11 bases. Germline loops: CDR1 ENHRY, CDR2 SYGVKD. There are 14 residues in the CDR3. V trimming: 7 bases; J trimming: 4 bases; junction bases outside the gene matches: 6. The CDR3 is CAINPGLAAYEQYF. The CDR3 DNA reads TGTGCCATCAATCCGGGACTAGCGGCATACGAGCAGTACTTC.

The chain uses TRBV7-9 and TRBJ1-1; D may be TRBD1 (5 bases). V lost 0 bases and J lost 5, with 19 bases in between. This CDR3 region has 17 residues. Per germline, CDR1 SEHNR and CDR2 FQNEAQ (reference sequence). CDR3 sequence: CASSLAGPWGSNTEAFF. The CDR3 nucleotides are TGTGCCAGCAGCTTAGCGGGTCCCTGGGGGTCGAATACTGAAGCTTTCTTT.

This clonotype was detected only a few times. The V gene is TRBV5-4, the J gene TRBJ2-7, with 9 bases that match TRBD1. The CDR3 contains 15 residues. Looked up from germline, CDR1 is SGHNT and CDR2 is YYREEE (reference sequence). The V and J ends lost 4 bases and 4 bases, in that order; junction bases with no gene match: 9. The CDR3 sequence: CASSPRGQGPYEQYF. CDR3 bases: TGTGCCAGCAGCCCCCGGGGACAGGGTCCGTACGAGCAGTACTTC.

With regard to this clonotype: The junction shows a germline mismatch at one end, possibly a read error. This chain connects TRBV14 to TRBJ2-7; TRBD1 agrees at 9 bases. The CDR3 extends over 13 amino acids. Germline values: CDR1 SGHDN, CDR2 FVKESK. The CDR3, as DNA: TGTGCCAGCAGCCAGTCATTAGGGACAGGGTGGAACTTC. This codes for CASSQSLGTGWNF.

The genes are TRBV11-2 and TRBJ2-3; TRBD2 matches at 11 bases. V was pared by 5 bases and J by 4 bases, with 8 bases of the junction left unmatched. The CDR3 has 16 amino acids. Germline V gene data show CDR1 as SGHAT and CDR2 as FQNNGV. The CDR3 DNA reads as TGTGCCAGCAGCCTCACTAGCGGGGGTCTCGCAGATACGCAGTATTTT. Protein sequence: CASSLTSGGLADTQYF. The whole variable domain, filled in from reference TRBV11-2 and TRBJ2-3, reads EAGVAQSPRYKIIEKRQSVAFWCNPISGHATLYWYQQILGQGPKLLIQFQNNGVVDDSQLPKDRFSAERLKGVDSTLKIQPAKLEDSAVYLCASSLTSGGLADTQYFGPGTRLTVL.

This sequence joins TRBV16 and TRBJ2-7; D ambiguous. Per germline, CDR1 KGHSY and CDR2 FQNENV. V lost 0 bases and J lost 6, with 9 bases in between. This CDR3 is built from 13 residues. The CDR3 sequence is CASSQSVVAEQYF. The CDR3 bases are TGTGCCAGCAGCCAATCGGTCGTCGCCGAGCAGTACTTC.

The rearrangement joins TRBV12-5 to TRBJ2-7; D remains unclear. The CDR3 is 13 amino acids. CDR1 LGHNT and CDR2 FRNRAP come from the germline V gene. The V end was cut by 6 bases, the J end by 5 bases, with 14 bases between. The CDR3 region is CASGLEPGNEQYF. The CDR3 region has the DNA TGTGCTAGTGGCCTAGAACCAGGCAACGAGCAGTACTTC. Full variable domain (missing parts from reference TRBV12-5 and TRBJ2-7): DARVTQTPRHKVTEMGQEVTMRCQPILGHNTVFWYRQTMMQGLELLAYFRNRAPLDDSGMPKDRFSAEMPDATLATLKIQPSEPRDSAVYFCASGLEPGNEQYFGPGTRLTVT.

This chain's CDR3 is CASSLSELISGNTIYF. DNA for the CDR3: TGTGCCAGCAGCTTGTCCGAGCTGATCTCTGGAAACACCATATATTTT. This chain links TRBV7-8 with TRBJ1-3; D remains unclear. V gave up 3 bases and J gave up 0 bases, with 12 bases separating them. Germline V gives CDR1 SGHVS, CDR2 FQNEAQ. This CDR3 region has 16 residues.

This clonotype was detected only once. The CDR3 sequence is CASSEEPDTQYF. The CDR3 DNA is TGTGCCAGCAGCGAGGAGCCAGATACGCAGTATTTT. The chain carries TRBV2 and TRBJ2-3; D gene ambiguous. The length of the CDR3 is 12 residues. The V end lost 6 bases, the J end lost 4 bases, and 8 bases lay between the germline ends. Germline V lookup: CDR1 SNHLY, CDR2 FYNNEI.

This chain joins TRBV20-1 and TRBJ2-4; 14 bases fit TRBD2. The germline CDR1 and CDR2 sequences are DFQATT and SNEGSKA (reference sequence). This CDR3 has 17 residues. Unmatched junction bases numbered 8, after V lost 6 bases and J lost 1 base. The CDR3 loop is CSAGRLAGGGAKNIQYF. The CDR3 DNA sequence: TGCAGTGCCGGACGACTAGCGGGAGGGGGGGCCAAAAACATTCAGTACTTC.

J is TRBJ1-2 and V is TRBV10-1; 8 bases line up with TRBD1. The J segment lost 8 bases and the V segment lost 0 bases, leaving 5 bases of the junction unmatched. In germline, CDR1 is WNHNN, CDR2 SYGVQD (reference sequence). The CDR3 is made up of 14 amino acids. The CDR3 DNA is TGCGCCAGCAGTGAGTCCGGACAGGGAGGAGGCTACACCTTC. It translates to CASSESGQGGGYTF.

The CDR3 loop reads CASSQVGLAISLDTQYF. In DNA, the CDR3 is TGCGCCAGCAGCCAAGTCGGACTAGCGATTTCATTGGATACGCAGTATTTT. The gene calls are TRBV4-1 and TRBJ2-3, with 9 positions matching TRBD2. Germline V gene lookup returns CDR1 MGHRA and CDR2 YSYEKL. Trimming took 1 base from V and 6 from J; bases not matched to a gene: 11. The CDR3 length is 17 residues.

The V call is TRBV12-3 or TRBV12-4, the J call TRBJ1-2; D is unclear. The CDR3 has 13 residues. The V gene lost 5 bases and the J gene lost 4 bases, with 11 bases spanning the gap. The CDR3 loop reads CASSPDRPYGYTF. Here the CDR3 DNA reads TGTGCCAGCAGTCCCGACCGACCCTATGGCTACACCTTC.

This chain links TRBV5-4 with TRBJ2-3, with 9 bases aligning to TRBD2. The V segment lost 4 bases and the J segment 0 bases; nucleotides outside the gene matches: 3. The CDR3 runs to 15 residues. Germline loops: CDR1 SGHNT, CDR2 YYREEE (reference sequence). The CDR3: CASSVSGGSTDTQYF. DNA for the CDR3: TGTGCCAGCAGCGTAAGCGGGGGGAGCACAGATACGCAGTATTTT.

The chain is built from TRBV12-3 or TRBV12-4 and TRBJ1-1; the D is unclear. The length of the CDR3 is 11 residues. Trimming took off 8 bases at V and 5 bases at J, with 9 bases between the two ends. The CDR3 region has the DNA TGTGCCAGCCAAGGAGAAACTGAAGCTTTCTTT. This codes for CASQGETEAFF.

The rearrangement links TRBV27 to TRBJ2-7; 12 positions match TRBD2. The germline V gene has CDR1 MNHEY and CDR2 SMNVEV (reference sequence). Germline trimming cut 4 bases from V and 10 bases from J; bases unmatched to any gene: 11. This CDR3 comprises 15 residues. CDR3 amino acids: CASSSLAGGTSRQYF. CDR3 nucleotides: TGTGCCAGCAGTTCCCTAGCGGGGGGGACGAGCCGCCAGTACTTC.

The J gene is TRBJ2-2, the V gene TRBV15, with TRBD1 as a possible D gene (5 bases). Per the germline V gene, CDR1 is LNHNV and CDR2 is YYDKDF (reference sequence). There are 15 residues in the CDR3. V was clipped by 3 bases and J by 7 bases, with 15 bases between them. CDR3 loop: CATSSVRDLGGELFF. For the CDR3, the DNA is TGTGCCACCAGCAGTGTCAGGGATCTGGGCGGGGAGCTGTTTTTT.

The chain links TRBV28 to TRBJ1-2; the match to TRBD1 covers 11 bases. The CDR3 sequence is 13 residues long. Germline V lookup: CDR1 MDHEN, CDR2 SYDVKM. J was trimmed by 4 bases and V by 6 bases; bases with no gene match: 1. CDR3: CASRGTGGYGYTF. DNA of the CDR3: TGTGCCAGCAGGGGGACAGGGGGCTATGGCTACACCTTC.

The V and J genes are TRBV3-1 and TRBJ2-5; D is undetermined. The germline V gene encodes CDR1 LGHDT and CDR2 YNNKEL (reference sequence). V was shortened by 1 base and J by 2 bases, with 5 bases between the two germline ends. This CDR3 comprises 13 residues. The CDR3 is CASSQGVQETQYF. In DNA form, the CDR3 reads TGTGCCAGCAGCCAAGGGGTTCAAGAGACCCAGTACTTC.

V gene TRBV5-1 combines with J gene TRBJ2-4; 9 nucleotides agree with TRBD1. Per germline, CDR1 SGHRS and CDR2 YFSETQ. Trimming at V came to 4 bases and at J to 6 bases, leaving 2 bases not matched to a gene. The CDR3 has 13 amino acids. This CDR3 reads CASSLDRGNIQYF. In nucleotides, the CDR3 is TGCGCCAGCAGCCTGGACAGGGGAAACATTCAGTACTTC.

The chain combines TRBV28 with TRBJ2-2; 11 nucleotides line up with TRBD1. This CDR3 contains 16 residues. Per germline, CDR1 MDHEN and CDR2 SYDVKM. V trimming: 6 bases; J trimming: 2 bases; junction bases outside the gene matches: 5. The CDR3 coding sequence is TGTGCCAGCAGGGGACAGGGGGACCTTAACACCGGGGAGCTGTTTTTT. It yields the protein CASRGQGDLNTGELFF.

The table lists this clonotype with a few counts. V and J are TRBV6-1 and TRBJ2-7; D unclear. Germline V gene lookup returns CDR1 MNHNS and CDR2 SASEGT. The CDR3 runs to 15 residues. The V and J ends lost 2 bases and 0 bases respectively, with 11 bases between them. The CDR3 protein is CASSELRTFSYEQYF. For the CDR3, the DNA is TGTGCCAGCAGTGAACTCCGGACGTTCTCCTACGAGCAGTACTTC.

This chain connects TRBV2 to TRBJ2-3; TRBD1 aligns across 7 bases. The CDR3 loop spans 13 amino acids. Trimming took 6 bases from V and 6 from J; bases not matched to a gene: 6. Germline CDR1 reads SNHLY; CDR2 reads FYNNEI. The CDR3 DNA sequence: TGTGCCAGCAGCTCAACAGGGGTCGATACGCAGTATTTT. This gives the protein CASSSTGVDTQYF.

The chain recombines TRBV11-2 with TRBJ1-1; tentative D call: TRBD1 (5 bases). This CDR3 spans 14 amino acids. Germline V gives CDR1 SGHAT, CDR2 FQNNGV. Deletions cut 1 base from V and 4 bases from J, with 10 bases between. The CDR3: CASSLVQGVTEAFF. The CDR3 DNA follows: TGTGCCAGCAGCTTAGTGCAGGGCGTCACTGAAGCTTTCTTT. Supplemented by reference TRBV11-2 and TRBJ1-1, the full variable domain reads EAGVAQSPRYKIIEKRQSVAFWCNPISGHATLYWYQQILGQGPKLLIQFQNNGVVDDSQLPKDRFSAERLKGVDSTLKIQPAKLEDSAVYLCASSLVQGVTEAFFGQGTRLTVV.

V and J are TRBV7-3 and TRBJ1-1, with D possibly TRBD1 on 6 matching bases. The CDR3 has 16 amino acids. Trimming cost V 4 bases and J 5 bases, with 20 bases left between them. Germline CDR1 SGHTA, CDR2 FQGTGA. CDR3 sequence: CASSSQAGGPGTEAFF. The CDR3 DNA reads TGTGCCAGCAGCTCTCAGGCGGGGGGGCCGGGTACTGAAGCTTTCTTT.

The chain employs TRBV12-3 or TRBV12-4 and TRBJ2-3; 7 nucleotides agree with TRBD1. CDR3 length equals 14 residues. CDR3 region: CSSRTGLATDTQYF. Here the CDR3 DNA reads TGTTCTTCTCGGACAGGACTCGCCACAGATACGCAGTATTTT.

The chain uses TRBV10-3 and TRBJ2-3, with D possibly matching TRBD1 (6 bases). Germline V gene sequence: CDR1 ENHRY, CDR2 SYGVKD. The CDR3 consists of 14 residues. Trimming took off 10 bases at V and 3 bases at J, with 17 bases between the two ends. The CDR3 coding sequence is TGTGCCACCTTAGAAGGGGGAAATACAGATACGCAGTATTTT. Encoded protein: CATLEGGNTDTQYF.

The chain is built from TRBV7-3 and TRBJ1-1, with a weak D call TRBD1 (5 bases). The V gene's germline CDR1 is SGHTA and CDR2 FQGTGA. This CDR3 has 14 residues. The V gene lost 5 bases and the J gene lost 4 bases, with 14 bases spanning the gap. In DNA, the CDR3 is TGTGCCAGCAGCCCAGGGATGCGGGGCACTGAAGCTTTCTTT. Translated: CASSPGMRGTEAFF.

The V and J genes are TRBV10-3 and TRBJ1-4; 9 nucleotides align to TRBD1. The trim removed 10 bases at V and 7 bases at J, leaving 10 bases unmatched. The length of the CDR3 is 14 residues. CDR1 is ENHRY and CDR2 is SYGVKD in the germline V gene. In DNA form, the CDR3 reads TGTGCCACCGCTCCGGGACAGGGTTTTGAAAAACTGTTTTTT. It encodes CATAPGQGFEKLFF.